This TCR beta chain was observed in a study of blood T cell repertoires in COVID-19. Study-wide context: From the United States, Italy and Spain came samples of acute and convalescent COVID-19.

Original handling: Estimation of nucleated cell counts relied on the amplification of reference gene primers. Method: immunoSEQ multiplex PCR; TCRdb's copy keeps in-frame clones and lacks some. That table is the source of V, J and clone size, and D and trimming were worked out from the DNA. The sample lists 240,000 or so clones; about four fifths were seen once. V was pared by 6 bases and J by 8 bases, with 19 bases between. Germline CDR1 reads MNHEY; CDR2 reads SMNVEV (reference sequence). CDR3 length equals 14 residues. This clonotype was obtained from a woman between 18 and 29 years old with acute or convalescent COVID-19. This chain connects TRBV27 to TRBJ1-2, with D tentatively TRBD1 (5 bases). The sample consisted of peripheral blood. The CDR3 DNA is TGTGCCAGCAGCTGGGGCAGGAAAAGGGGCGGCTACACCTTC. Residues: CASSWGRKRGGYTF.